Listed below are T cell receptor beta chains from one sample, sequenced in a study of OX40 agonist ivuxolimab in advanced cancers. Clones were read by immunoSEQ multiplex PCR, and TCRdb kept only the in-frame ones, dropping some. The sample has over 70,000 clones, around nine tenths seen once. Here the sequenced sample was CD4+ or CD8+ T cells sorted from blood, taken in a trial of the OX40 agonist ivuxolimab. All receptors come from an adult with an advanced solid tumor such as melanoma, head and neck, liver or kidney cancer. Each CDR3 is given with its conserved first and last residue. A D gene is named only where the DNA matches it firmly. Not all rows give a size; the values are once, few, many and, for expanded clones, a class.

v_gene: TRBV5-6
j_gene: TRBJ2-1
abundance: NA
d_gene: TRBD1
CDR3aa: CASSLAGTGLNEQFF
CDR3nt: TGTGCCAGCAGCTTGGCTGGGACAGGATTAAATGAGCAGTTCTTC

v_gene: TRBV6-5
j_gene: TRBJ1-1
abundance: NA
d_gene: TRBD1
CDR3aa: CASSLPRGRGTEAFF
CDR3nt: TGTGCCAGCAGTTTACCCAGGGGGCGAGGCACTGAAGCTTTCTTT

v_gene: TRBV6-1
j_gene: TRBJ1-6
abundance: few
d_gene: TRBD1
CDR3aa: CASSETGADSPLHF
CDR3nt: TGTGCCAGCAGCGAAACAGGGGCTGATTCACCCCTCCACTTT

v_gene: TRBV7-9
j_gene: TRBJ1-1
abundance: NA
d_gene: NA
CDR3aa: CASSPGGGPNTEAFF
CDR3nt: TGTGCCAGCAGCCCGGGGGGGGGACCCAACACTGAAGCTTTCTTT

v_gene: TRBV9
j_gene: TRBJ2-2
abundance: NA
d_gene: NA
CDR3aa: CASSELDRFGELFF
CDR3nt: TGTGCCAGCAGCGAACTTGACAGGTTCGGGGAGCTGTTTTTT

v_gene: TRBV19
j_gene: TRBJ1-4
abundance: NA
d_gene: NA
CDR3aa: CASSRIRGVSEKLFF
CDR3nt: TGTGCCAGTAGTAGGATCAGGGGAGTGAGCGAAAAACTGTTTTTT

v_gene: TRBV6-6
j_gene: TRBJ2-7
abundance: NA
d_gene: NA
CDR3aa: CASSYLRYEQYF
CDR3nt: TGTGCCAGCAGTTACTTGCGCTACGAGCAGTACTTC

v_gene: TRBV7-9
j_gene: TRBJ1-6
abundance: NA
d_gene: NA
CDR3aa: CASSGGVSPLHF
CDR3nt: TGTGCCAGCAGTGGGGGTGTTTCACCCCTCCACTTT

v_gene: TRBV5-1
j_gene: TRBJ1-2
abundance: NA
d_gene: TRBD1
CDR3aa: CASSLGRKTGDSYGYTF
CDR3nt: TGCGCCAGCAGCTTGGGCCGGAAGACAGGGGATAGCTATGGCTACACCTTC

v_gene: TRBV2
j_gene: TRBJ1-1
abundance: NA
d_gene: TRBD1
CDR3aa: CASSEESRGRTEAFF
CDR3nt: TGTGCCAGCAGTGAAGAGAGCAGGGGGCGTACTGAAGCTTTCTTT

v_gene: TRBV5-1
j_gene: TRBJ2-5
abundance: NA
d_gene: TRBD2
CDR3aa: CASSTGTSGGPDSNQYF
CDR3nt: TGCGCCAGCAGTACCGGGACTAGCGGGGGACCTGATAGTAACCAGTACTTC

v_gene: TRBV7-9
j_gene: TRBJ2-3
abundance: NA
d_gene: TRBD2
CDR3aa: CASSSTSGGSTDTQYF
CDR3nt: TGTGCCAGCAGCTCGACTAGCGGGGGGAGCACAGATACGCAGTATTTT

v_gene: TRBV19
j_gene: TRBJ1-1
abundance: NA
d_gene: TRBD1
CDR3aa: CASSMGDTGGVNTEAFF
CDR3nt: TGTGCCAGTAGTATGGGGGACACAGGGGGTGTGAACACTGAAGCTTTCTTT

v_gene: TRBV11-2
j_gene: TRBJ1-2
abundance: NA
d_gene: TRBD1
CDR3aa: CASSLATTGVYGYTF
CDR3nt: TGTGCCAGCAGCTTAGCCACGACAGGGGTATATGGCTACACCTTC

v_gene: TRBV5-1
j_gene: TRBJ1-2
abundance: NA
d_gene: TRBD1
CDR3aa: CASRQTGIDYGYTF
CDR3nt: TGCGCCAGCAGGCAGACAGGGATAGACTATGGCTACACCTTC

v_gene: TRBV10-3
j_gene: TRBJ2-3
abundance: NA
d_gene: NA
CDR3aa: CAISPDRGGTDTQYF
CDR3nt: TGTGCCATCAGCCCCGACAGGGGAGGGACAGATACGCAGTATTTT

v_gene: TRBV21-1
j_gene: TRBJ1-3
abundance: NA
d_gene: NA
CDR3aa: CASPPTGKVNTIYF
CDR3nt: TGTGCCAGCCCCCCGACAGGGAAGGTAAACACCATATATTTT

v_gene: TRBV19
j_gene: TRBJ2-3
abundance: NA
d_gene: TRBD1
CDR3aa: CASTVYPRQGAGDTQYF
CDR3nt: TGTGCCAGTACCGTATATCCCCGACAGGGGGCAGGGGATACGCAGTATTTT

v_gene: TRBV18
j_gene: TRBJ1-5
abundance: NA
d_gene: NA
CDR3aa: CASSPLDSNQPQHF
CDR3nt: TGTGCCAGCTCACCTTTGGACAGCAATCAGCCCCAGCATTTT

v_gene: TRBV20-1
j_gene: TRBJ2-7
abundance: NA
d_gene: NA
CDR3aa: CSAQTGEAQYF
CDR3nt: TGCAGTGCCCAGACGGGGGAAGCGCAGTACTTC

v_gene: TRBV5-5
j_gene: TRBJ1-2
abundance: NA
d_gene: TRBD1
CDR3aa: CASSLFPSQGRVYGYTF
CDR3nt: TGTGCCAGCAGCTTGTTCCCCTCACAGGGGCGGGTCTATGGCTACACCTTC

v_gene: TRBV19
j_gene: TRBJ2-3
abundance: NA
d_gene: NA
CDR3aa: CASSKYTDTQYF
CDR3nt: TGTGCCAGTAGTAAGTACACAGATACGCAGTATTTT

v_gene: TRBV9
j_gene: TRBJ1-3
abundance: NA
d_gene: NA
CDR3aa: CASSTNQQGGNTIYF
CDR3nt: TGTGCCAGCAGCACCAATCAACAAGGGGGAAACACCATATATTTT

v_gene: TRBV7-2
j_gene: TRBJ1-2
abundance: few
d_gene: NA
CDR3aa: CASSLGGTTDYGYTF
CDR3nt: TGTGCCAGCAGCTTAGGAGGCACTACGGACTATGGCTACACCTTC

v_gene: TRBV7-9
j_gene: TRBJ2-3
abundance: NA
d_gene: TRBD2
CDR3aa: CASSQPRASGGTDTQYF
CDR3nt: TGTGCCAGCAGCCAGCCGAGGGCTAGCGGGGGAACAGATACGCAGTATTTT

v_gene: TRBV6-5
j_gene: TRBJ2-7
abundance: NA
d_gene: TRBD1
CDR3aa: CASKRTGGVYEQYF
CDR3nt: TGTGCCAGCAAAAGGACAGGGGGCGTCTACGAGCAGTACTTC

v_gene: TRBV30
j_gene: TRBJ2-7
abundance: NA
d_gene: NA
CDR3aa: CALGGAGSHEQYF
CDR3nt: TGTGCCCTGGGGGGGGCAGGGTCCCACGAGCAGTACTTC

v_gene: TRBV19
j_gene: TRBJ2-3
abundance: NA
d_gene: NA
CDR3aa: CASSINQGRSSTDTQYF
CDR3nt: TGTGCCAGTAGTATTAATCAGGGGAGATCTAGCACAGATACGCAGTATTTT

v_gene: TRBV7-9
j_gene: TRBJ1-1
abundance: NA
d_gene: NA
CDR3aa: CASSSGPPGNTEAFF
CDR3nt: TGTGCCAGCAGCTCGGGACCCCCGGGGAACACTGAAGCTTTCTTT